This T cell receptor beta chain stems from a study of shared clonotypes between healthy human individuals. Sequencing used immunoSEQ multiplex PCR; TCRdb keeps in-frame clones, though not all of them. Here the sample spans 450,000 to 500,000 clones, over 70% being singletons. Sequencing used PBMCs. The origin of this receptor is a middle-aged woman in good health. Some clones in this sample may be carry-over from other donors' samples.

Here the CDR3 reads CASSPGVSTGNEKLFF. The CDR3, as DNA: TGTGCCAGCTCACCAGGGGTTTCGACTGGGAATGAAAAACTGTTTTTT. The V gene is TRBV18, the J gene TRBJ1-4; D is unclear. Trimming left V 2 bases short and J 5 bases short, with 15 bases between. The CDR3 sequence is 16 residues long. Per germline, CDR1 KGHSH and CDR2 LQKENI.